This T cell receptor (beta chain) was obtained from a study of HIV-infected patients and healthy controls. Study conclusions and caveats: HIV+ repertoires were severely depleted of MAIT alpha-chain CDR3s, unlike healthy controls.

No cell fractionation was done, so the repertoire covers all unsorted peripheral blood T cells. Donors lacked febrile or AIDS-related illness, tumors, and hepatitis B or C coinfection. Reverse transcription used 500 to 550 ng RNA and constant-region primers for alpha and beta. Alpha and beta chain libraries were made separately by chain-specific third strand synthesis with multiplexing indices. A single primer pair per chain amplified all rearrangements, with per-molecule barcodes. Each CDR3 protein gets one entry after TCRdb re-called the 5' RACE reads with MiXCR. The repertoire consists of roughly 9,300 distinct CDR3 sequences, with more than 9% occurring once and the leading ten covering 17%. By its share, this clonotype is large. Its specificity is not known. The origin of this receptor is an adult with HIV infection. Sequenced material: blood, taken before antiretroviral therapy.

CDR3 residues: CASSLFGGELFF. The CDR3 region has the DNA TGTGCCAGCAGCTTATTCGGCGGGGAGCTGTTTTTT. The J gene is TRBJ2-2, the V gene TRBV7-8; D remains unclear. This CDR3 is built from 12 residues. Germline V gene sequence: CDR1 SGHVS, CDR2 FQNEAQ. V gave up 2 bases and J gave up 7 bases, with 5 bases separating them.